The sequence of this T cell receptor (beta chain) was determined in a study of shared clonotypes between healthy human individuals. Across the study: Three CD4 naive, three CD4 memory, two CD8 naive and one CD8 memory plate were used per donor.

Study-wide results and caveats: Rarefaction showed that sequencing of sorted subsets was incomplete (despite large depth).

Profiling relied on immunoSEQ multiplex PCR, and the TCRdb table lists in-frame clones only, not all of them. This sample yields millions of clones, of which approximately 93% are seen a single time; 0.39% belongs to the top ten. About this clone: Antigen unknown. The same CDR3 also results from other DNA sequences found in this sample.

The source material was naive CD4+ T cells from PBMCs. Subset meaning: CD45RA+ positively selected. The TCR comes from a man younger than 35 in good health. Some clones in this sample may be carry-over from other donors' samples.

In DNA, the CDR3 is TGCGCCAGCAGCTTGGAGAGCGGCAATCAGCCCCAGCATTTT. Protein sequence: CASSLESGNQPQHF. This chain joins TRBV5-1 and TRBJ1-5; D unclear. Trimming shortened V by 0 bases and J by 2 bases, and 6 bases separated the two germline ends. Germline V gene sequence: CDR1 SGHRS, CDR2 YFSETQ. The CDR3 runs to 14 residues.